Listed here are 18 T cell receptor beta chains from one sample, sequenced in a study of immune characterization of retroperitoneal liposarcoma. Using its own MiXCR run on the PCR reads, TCRdb lists one record per CDR3 protein. The sample yields 2,300 or so distinct CDR3 sequences, about 50% seen once. Sequenced input: tumor tissue. Receptors originate from a female donor with retroperitoneal liposarcoma.

J is TRBJ2-1 and V is TRBV6-1; TRBD2 matches at 12 bases. The CDR3 contains 16 residues. From germline, CDR1 is MNHNS and CDR2 SASEGT. Unmatched junction bases numbered 7, after V lost 4 bases and J lost 6 bases. CDR3 sequence (DNA): TGTGCCAGCAGTGCCGGGACTAGCGGGCTCTTCAATGAGCAGTTCTTC. Protein sequence: CASSAGTSGLFNEQFF.

This clonotype was counted between two and nine times. The chain couples TRBV27 to TRBJ2-3; D gene ambiguous. The CDR3 extends over 14 amino acids. Germline CDR1 and CDR2: MNHEY and SMNVEV (reference sequence). The V end lost 2 bases, the J end lost 5 bases, and 11 bases lay between the germline ends. The CDR3, as DNA: TGTGCCAGCAGTTTAAGGTACTCCGGAGATACGCAGTATTTT. Amino acids: CASSLRYSGDTQYF.

In its sample, this clonotype was seen a few times. The chain employs TRBV6-5 and TRBJ2-1, with D perhaps matching TRBD2 (6 bases). Germline lookup yields CDR1 MNHEY and CDR2 SVGAGI. Trimming pared 5 bases from V and 6 bases from J, leaving 11 bases between. The CDR3 spans 13 residues. DNA for the CDR3: TGTGCCAGCAGTCCCTACGGGGGCAATGAGCAGTTCTTC. Protein sequence: CASSPYGGNEQFF.

This rearrangement joins TRBV6-1 to TRBJ2-3; 7 bases match TRBD1. With 5 bases clipped from V and 2 bases from J, the junction kept 7 bases outside the gene matches. CDR3 length: 15 residues. CDR1 and CDR2 (germline): MNHNS, SASEGT. DNA of the CDR3: TGTGCCAGCAGTTTCACGGGACAGATCACAGATACGCAGTATTTT. Amino acids: CASSFTGQITDTQYF.

V is TRBV6-4 and J is TRBJ2-4; D may match TRBD1 or TRBD2 (5 bases each). The CDR3 runs to 16 residues. The ends were cut back, 0 bases at V and 13 bases at J, with 22 bases in the middle. Germline lookup yields CDR1 MRHNA and CDR2 SNTAGT. The CDR3 sequence: CASSDSSLGDHNEQYF. The CDR3 region has the DNA TGTGCCAGCAGTGACTCGTCCCTCGGGGACCACAATGAGCAGTACTTC.

This clonotype was seen a handful of times. CDR3 protein: CASSYAGIAFF. In DNA form, the CDR3 reads TGTGCCAGCAGTTACGCAGGGATTGCTTTCTTT. The V call is TRBV6-5, the J call TRBJ1-1; perhaps TRBD1 as D (5 bases). The CDR3 has 11 residues. The germline V gene encodes CDR1 MNHEY and CDR2 SVGAGI. The germline V and J ends were trimmed by 2 bases and 11 bases, with 9 bases remaining between them.

The chain carries TRBV6-1 and TRBJ2-3; the match to TRBD2 covers 7 bases. Germline V CDR1 and CDR2: MNHNS, SASEGT. This CDR3 is built from 16 residues. The trim removed 2 bases at V and 0 bases at J, leaving 5 bases unmatched. The CDR3 here is CASSELGGPSTDTQYF. The CDR3 coding sequence is TGTGCCAGCAGTGAATTGGGAGGGCCTAGCACAGATACGCAGTATTTT.

The chain carries TRBV11-3 and TRBJ2-5; D possibly corresponds to TRBD2 (6 bases). CDR1 and CDR2 from the germline V gene are SGHNT and YENEEA. The V and J ends lost 5 bases and 5 bases respectively, with 15 bases between them. The CDR3 extends over 14 amino acids. CDR3 protein: CASSPRTKTETQYF. The CDR3, as DNA: TGTGCCAGCAGCCCCCGGACTAAAACGGAGACCCAGTACTTC.

The V and J genes are TRBV6-1 and TRBJ2-5, with TRBD1 matching 7 bases. V lost 6 bases, J lost 11 bases, and 12 bases stayed unmatched. Germline CDR1 is MNHNS and CDR2 is SASEGT. The CDR3 contains 13 residues. The CDR3: CASRPGQYNEQYF. The CDR3 DNA reads as TGTGCCAGCAGGCCGGGACAGTACAATGAGCAGTACTTC.

This clonotype was detected only a few times. This sequence joins TRBV6-1 and TRBJ2-1, with D perhaps TRBD1 or TRBD2 (5 bases each). Deletions cut 8 bases from V and 7 bases from J, with 18 bases between. CDR1 is MNHNS and CDR2 is SASEGT in the germline V gene. The CDR3 is 14 amino acids. The CDR3 bases are TGTGCCAGCGCAAGGGACCTGGTCTGGAATGAGCAGTTCTTC. This codes for CASARDLVWNEQFF.

The chain couples TRBV7-2 to TRBJ2-1, with D unclear. CDR1 is SGHTA and CDR2 is FQGNSA in the germline V gene. Trimming took 2 bases from V and 5 from J, leaving 7 bases between them. CDR3 size: 13 residues. The CDR3 reads CASSLPQNNEQFF. The DNA of the CDR3 is TGTGCCAGCAGCTTACCACAGAACAATGAGCAGTTCTTC.

The chain combines TRBV10-3 with TRBJ1-6; possible D gene TRBD1, 6 bases. Germline V gene sequence: CDR1 ENHRY, CDR2 SYGVKD. CDR3 size: 16 residues. Trimming removed 6 bases from V and 9 bases from J, with 21 bases in between. The DNA for the CDR3 is TGTGCCATCAGCCAGAACCCGACAGGACTGGCTTCACCCCTCCACTTT. Protein: CAISQNPTGLASPLHF.

The J gene is TRBJ2-1, the V gene TRBV7-7; D ambiguous. Judging by the DNA end, TRBJ2-5 fits better; the J call may be wrong. Per the germline V gene, CDR1 is SSHAT and CDR2 is FNYEAQ (reference sequence). CDR3 length: 12 residues. CDR3 sequence reads: CASSPRPETQYF. The CDR3 bases are TGTGCCAGCAGCCCGAGGCCAGAGACCCAGTACTTC.

This clonotype came up a few times. The chain links TRBV6-1 to TRBJ2-1; 9 bases are a match to TRBD2. From germline, CDR1 is MNHNS and CDR2 SASEGT. The CDR3 is made up of 13 amino acids. Trimming removed 7 bases from V and 10 bases from J; junction bases left unmatched: 8. The DNA for the CDR3 is TGTGCCAGCAAGGATGGCGGGAGGGGGGAGCAGTTCTTC. Its protein is CASKDGGRGEQFF.

This clonotype was observed a few times. The gene calls are TRBV12-3 or TRBV12-4 and TRBJ1-1; D gene uncertain. Between the trimmed V and J ends, which lost 8 bases and 4 bases, there was a span of 8 bases. This CDR3 comprises 11 residues. Here the CDR3 DNA reads TGTGCCAGCCTTTCCCCCACTGAAGCTTTCTTT. The encoded protein is CASLSPTEAFF.

This sequence joins TRBV5-1 and TRBJ2-5, with TRBD1 matching over 10 bases. The CDR3 covers 16 residues. From germline, CDR1 is SGHRS and CDR2 YFSETQ. Unmatched junction bases numbered 10, after V lost 4 bases and J lost 4 bases. The CDR3 is CASSLMDRGWGETQYF. CDR3 coding DNA: TGCGCCAGCAGCCTTATGGACAGGGGGTGGGGAGAGACCCAGTACTTC.

The genes are TRBV6-1 and TRBJ2-1, with 8 positions matching TRBD2. Gene TRBJ2-7 matches the end of the DNA better, so the J call may be wrong. The CDR3 runs to 16 residues. The germline gives CDR1 MNHNS, CDR2 SASEGT. The chain's CDR3 is CASSEAVGLASYEQYF. Written as DNA, the CDR3 is TGTGCCAGCAGTGAAGCGGTCGGACTAGCTTCCTACGAGCAGTACTTC.

This chain links TRBV7-6 with TRBJ2-4; D may be TRBD1 (6 bases). The CDR3 has 13 residues. The germline V gene encodes CDR1 SGHVS and CDR2 FNYEAQ. Trimming removed 1 base at V and 13 bases at J, with 14 bases between. The CDR3 DNA is TGTGCCAGCAGCTTAGGACAGGACAATGAGCAGTACTTC. This translates into CASSLGQDNEQYF.